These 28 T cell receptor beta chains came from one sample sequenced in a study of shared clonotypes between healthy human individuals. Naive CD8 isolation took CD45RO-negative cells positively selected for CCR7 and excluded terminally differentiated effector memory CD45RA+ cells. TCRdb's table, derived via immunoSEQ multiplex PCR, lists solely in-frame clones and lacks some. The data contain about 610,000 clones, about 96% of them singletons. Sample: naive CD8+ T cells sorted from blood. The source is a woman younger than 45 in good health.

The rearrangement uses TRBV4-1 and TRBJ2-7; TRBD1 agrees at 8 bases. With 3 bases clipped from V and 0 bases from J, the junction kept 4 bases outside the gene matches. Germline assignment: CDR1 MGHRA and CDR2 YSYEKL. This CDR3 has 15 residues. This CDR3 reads CASSQSGTGSYEQYF. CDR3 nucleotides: TGCGCCAGCAGCCAGTCCGGGACAGGCTCCTACGAGCAGTACTTC.

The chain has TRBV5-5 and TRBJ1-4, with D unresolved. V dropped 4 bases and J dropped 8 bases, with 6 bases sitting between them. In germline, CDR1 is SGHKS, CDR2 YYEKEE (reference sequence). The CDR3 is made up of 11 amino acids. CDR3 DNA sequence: TGTGCCAGCAGCCTGGCAGAAAAACTGTTTTTT. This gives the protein CASSLAEKLFF.

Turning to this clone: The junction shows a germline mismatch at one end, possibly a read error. CDR3: CATGDQLINEELFF. The DNA of the CDR3 is TGCGCCACGGGGGATCAACTAATTAATGAAGAACTGTTTTTT. The rearrangement joins TRBV10-2 to TRBJ1-4, with TRBD1 as a possible D gene (5 bases). Per the germline V gene, CDR1 is WSHSY and CDR2 is SAAADI. The CDR3 covers 14 residues.

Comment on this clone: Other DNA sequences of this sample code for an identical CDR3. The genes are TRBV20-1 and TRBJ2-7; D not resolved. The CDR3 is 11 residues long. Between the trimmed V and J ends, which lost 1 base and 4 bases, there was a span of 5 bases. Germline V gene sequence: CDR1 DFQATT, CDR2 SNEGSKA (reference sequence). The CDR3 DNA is TGCAGTGCTAGAGTCGGGTACGAGCAGTACTTC. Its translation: CSARVGYEQYF.

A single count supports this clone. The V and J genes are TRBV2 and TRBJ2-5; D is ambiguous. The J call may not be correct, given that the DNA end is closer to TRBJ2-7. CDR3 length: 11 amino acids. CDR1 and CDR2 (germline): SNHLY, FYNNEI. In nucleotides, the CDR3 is TGTGCCAGCAACCTCCCCTACGAGCAGTACTTC. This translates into CASNLPYEQYF.

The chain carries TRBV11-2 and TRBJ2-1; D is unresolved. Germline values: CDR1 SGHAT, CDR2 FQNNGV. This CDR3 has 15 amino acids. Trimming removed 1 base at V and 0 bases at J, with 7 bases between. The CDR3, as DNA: TGTGCCAGCAGCTTAGGTGTTTTCTCCTACAATGAGCAGTTCTTC. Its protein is CASSLGVFSYNEQFF.

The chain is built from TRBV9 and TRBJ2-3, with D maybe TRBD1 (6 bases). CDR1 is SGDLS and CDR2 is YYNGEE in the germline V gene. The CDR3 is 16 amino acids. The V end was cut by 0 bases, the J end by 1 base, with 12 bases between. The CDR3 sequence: CASSVVGGGGTDTQYF. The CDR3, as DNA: TGTGCCAGCAGCGTAGTCGGTGGGGGCGGCACAGATACGCAGTATTTT. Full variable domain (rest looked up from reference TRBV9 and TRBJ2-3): DSGVTQTPKHLITATGQRVTLRCSPRSGDLSVYWYQQSLDQGLQFLIQYYNGEERAKGNILERFSAQQFPDLHSELNLSSLELGDSALYFCASSVVGGGGTDTQYFGPGTRLTVL.

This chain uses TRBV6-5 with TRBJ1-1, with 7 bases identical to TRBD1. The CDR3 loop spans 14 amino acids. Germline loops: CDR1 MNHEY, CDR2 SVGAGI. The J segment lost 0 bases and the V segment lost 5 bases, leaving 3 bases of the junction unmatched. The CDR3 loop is CASSTGQMNTEAFF. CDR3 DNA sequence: TGTGCCAGCAGTACGGGACAGATGAACACTGAAGCTTTCTTT.

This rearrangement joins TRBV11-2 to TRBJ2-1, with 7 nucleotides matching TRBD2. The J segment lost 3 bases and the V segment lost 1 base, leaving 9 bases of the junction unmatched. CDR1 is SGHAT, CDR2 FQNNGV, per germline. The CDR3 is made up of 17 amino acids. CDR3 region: CASSLGNAGDLYNEQFF. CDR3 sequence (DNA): TGTGCCAGCAGCTTAGGCAACGCGGGAGACCTCTACAATGAGCAGTTCTTC.

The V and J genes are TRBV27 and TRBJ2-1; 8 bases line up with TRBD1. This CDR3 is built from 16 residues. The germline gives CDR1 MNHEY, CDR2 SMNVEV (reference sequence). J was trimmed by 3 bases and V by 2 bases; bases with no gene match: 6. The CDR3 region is CASSLGTGPVYNEQFF. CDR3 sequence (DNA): TGTGCCAGCAGTTTAGGGACAGGCCCCGTCTACAATGAGCAGTTCTTC.

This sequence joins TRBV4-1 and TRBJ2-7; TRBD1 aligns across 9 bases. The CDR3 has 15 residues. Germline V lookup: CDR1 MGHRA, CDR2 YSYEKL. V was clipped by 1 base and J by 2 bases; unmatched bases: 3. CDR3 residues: CASSQADRGAYEQYF. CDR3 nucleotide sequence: TGCGCCAGCAGCCAAGCGGACAGGGGCGCCTACGAGCAGTACTTC.

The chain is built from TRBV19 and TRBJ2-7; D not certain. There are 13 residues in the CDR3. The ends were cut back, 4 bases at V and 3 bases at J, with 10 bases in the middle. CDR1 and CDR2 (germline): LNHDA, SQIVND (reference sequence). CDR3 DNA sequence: TGTGCCAGTAGTACATCCTCCCTCTACGAGCAGTACTTC. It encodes CASSTSSLYEQYF.

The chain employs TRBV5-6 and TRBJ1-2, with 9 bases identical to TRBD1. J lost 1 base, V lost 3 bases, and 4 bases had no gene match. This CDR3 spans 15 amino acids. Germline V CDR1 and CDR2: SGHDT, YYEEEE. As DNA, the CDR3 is TGTGCCAGCAGCTGGGGGACAGGGATTAACTATGGCTACACCTTC. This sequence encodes CASSWGTGINYGYTF.

This chain's CDR3 is CASTALGEKLFF. The CDR3 region has the DNA TGTGCCAGTACAGCCCTCGGTGAAAAACTGTTTTTT. The chain has TRBV19 and TRBJ1-4, with no clear D. V was cut by 7 bases and J by 7 bases, with 10 bases left in between. Germline V CDR1 and CDR2: LNHDA, SQIVND (reference sequence). CDR3 length equals 12 residues. Looking up the rest from reference TRBV19 and TRBJ1-4 gives the full variable domain: DGGITQSPKYLFRKEGQNVTLSCEQNLNHDAMYWYRQDPGQGLRLIYYSQIVNDFQKGDIAEGYSVSREKKESFPLTVTSAQKNPTAFYLCASTALGEKLFFGSGTQLSVL.

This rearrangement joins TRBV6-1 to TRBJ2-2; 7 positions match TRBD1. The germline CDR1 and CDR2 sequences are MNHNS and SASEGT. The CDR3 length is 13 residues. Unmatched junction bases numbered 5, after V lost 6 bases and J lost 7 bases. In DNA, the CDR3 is TGTGCCAGCAGGTTGACAGGGCTCGGGGAGCTGTTTTTT. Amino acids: CASRLTGLGELFF.

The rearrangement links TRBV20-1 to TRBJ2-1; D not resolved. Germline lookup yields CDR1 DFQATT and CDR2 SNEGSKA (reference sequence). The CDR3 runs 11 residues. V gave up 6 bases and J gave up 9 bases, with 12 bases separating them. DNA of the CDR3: TGCAGTGCCGCGATAGCAGGTGAGCAGTTCTTC. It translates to CSAAIAGEQFF.

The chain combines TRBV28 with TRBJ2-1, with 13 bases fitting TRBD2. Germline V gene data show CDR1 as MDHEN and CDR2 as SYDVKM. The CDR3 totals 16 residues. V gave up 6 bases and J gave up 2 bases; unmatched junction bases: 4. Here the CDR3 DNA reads TGTGCCAGCAGGCGCGGACTAGCGGGGGCCTACAATGAGCAGTTCTTC. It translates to CASRRGLAGAYNEQFF.

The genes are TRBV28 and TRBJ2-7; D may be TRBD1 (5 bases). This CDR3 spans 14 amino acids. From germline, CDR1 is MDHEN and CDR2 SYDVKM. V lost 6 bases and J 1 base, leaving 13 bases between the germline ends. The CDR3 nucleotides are TGTGCCAGCAGCCGGCTACAGGTTTCCTACGAGCAGTACTTC. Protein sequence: CASSRLQVSYEQYF.

In nucleotides, the CDR3 is TGTGCCAGCAGTTACACAGGAGAAGCTTTCTTT. This sequence encodes CASSYTGEAFF. The gene calls are TRBV28 and TRBJ1-1, with D tentatively TRBD1 (5 bases). Trimming removed 4 bases at V and 8 bases at J, with 8 bases between. CDR1 is MDHEN, CDR2 SYDVKM, per germline. The CDR3 loop spans 11 amino acids.

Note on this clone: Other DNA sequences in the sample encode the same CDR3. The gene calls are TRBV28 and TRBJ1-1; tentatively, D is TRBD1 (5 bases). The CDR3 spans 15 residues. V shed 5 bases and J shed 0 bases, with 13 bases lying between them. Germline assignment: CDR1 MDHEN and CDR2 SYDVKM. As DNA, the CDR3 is TGTGCCAGCAGTCCTCGGGGGGGGTTGAACACTGAAGCTTTCTTT. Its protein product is CASSPRGGLNTEAFF.

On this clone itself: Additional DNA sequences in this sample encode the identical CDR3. In nucleotides, the CDR3 is TGTGCCAGCAGTCCCGTGGGGAGCAATCAGCCCCAGCATTTT. This sequence encodes CASSPVGSNQPQHF. The chain uses TRBV27 and TRBJ1-5, with D hard to call. The CDR3 totals 14 residues. V gave up 5 bases and J gave up 1 base, with 9 bases separating them. Germline V gene lookup returns CDR1 MNHEY and CDR2 SMNVEV (reference sequence).

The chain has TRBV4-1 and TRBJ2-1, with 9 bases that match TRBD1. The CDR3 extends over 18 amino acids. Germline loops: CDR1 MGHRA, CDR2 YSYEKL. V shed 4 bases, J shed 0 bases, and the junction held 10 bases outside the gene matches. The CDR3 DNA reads TGCGCCAGCAGCCTCCGGGACAGGGATTTAAGCTCCTACAATGAGCAGTTCTTC. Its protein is CASSLRDRDLSSYNEQFF.

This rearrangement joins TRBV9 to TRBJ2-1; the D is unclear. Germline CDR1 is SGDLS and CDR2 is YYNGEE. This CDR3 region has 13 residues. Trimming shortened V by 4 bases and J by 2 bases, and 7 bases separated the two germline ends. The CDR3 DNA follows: TGTGCCAGCAGCATTGGGGCCTACAATGAGCAGTTCTTC. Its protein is CASSIGAYNEQFF. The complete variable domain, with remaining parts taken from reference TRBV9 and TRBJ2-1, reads DSGVTQTPKHLITATGQRVTLRCSPRSGDLSVYWYQQSLDQGLQFLIQYYNGEERAKGNILERFSAQQFPDLHSELNLSSLELGDSALYFCASSIGAYNEQFFGPGTRLTVL.

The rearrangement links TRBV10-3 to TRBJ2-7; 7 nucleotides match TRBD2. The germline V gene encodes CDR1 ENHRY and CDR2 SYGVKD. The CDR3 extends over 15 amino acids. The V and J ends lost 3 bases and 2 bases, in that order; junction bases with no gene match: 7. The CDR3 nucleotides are TGTGCCATCAGTGACGGGGGGACGGACCCCTACGAGCAGTACTTC. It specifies CAISDGGTDPYEQYF.

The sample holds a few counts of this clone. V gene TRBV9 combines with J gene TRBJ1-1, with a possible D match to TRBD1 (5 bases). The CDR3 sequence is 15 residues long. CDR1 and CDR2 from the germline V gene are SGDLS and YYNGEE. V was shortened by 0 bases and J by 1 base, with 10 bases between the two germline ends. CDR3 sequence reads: CASSVGTGPNTEAFF. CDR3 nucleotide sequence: TGTGCCAGCAGCGTAGGAACAGGACCGAACACTGAAGCTTTCTTT.

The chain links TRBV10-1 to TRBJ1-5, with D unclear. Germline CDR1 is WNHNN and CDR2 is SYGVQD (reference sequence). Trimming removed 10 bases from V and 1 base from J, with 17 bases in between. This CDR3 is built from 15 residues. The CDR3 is CATLARTASNQPQHF. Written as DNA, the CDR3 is TGCGCCACCTTAGCCCGGACTGCCAGCAATCAGCCCCAGCATTTT.

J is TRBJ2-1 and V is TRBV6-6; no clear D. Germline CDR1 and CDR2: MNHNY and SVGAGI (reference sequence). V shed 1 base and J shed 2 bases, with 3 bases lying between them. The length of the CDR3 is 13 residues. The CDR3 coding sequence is TGTGCCAGCAGTTACTACGCCTACAATGAGCAGTTCTTC. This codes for CASSYYAYNEQFF.

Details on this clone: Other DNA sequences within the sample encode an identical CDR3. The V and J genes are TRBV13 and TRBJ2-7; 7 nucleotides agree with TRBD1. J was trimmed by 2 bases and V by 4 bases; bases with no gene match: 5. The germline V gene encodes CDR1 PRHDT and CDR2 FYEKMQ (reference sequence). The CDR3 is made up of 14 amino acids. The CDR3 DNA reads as TGTGCCAGCAGCTCCCGGGACAGAGCCTACGAGCAGTACTTC. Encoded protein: CASSSRDRAYEQYF.